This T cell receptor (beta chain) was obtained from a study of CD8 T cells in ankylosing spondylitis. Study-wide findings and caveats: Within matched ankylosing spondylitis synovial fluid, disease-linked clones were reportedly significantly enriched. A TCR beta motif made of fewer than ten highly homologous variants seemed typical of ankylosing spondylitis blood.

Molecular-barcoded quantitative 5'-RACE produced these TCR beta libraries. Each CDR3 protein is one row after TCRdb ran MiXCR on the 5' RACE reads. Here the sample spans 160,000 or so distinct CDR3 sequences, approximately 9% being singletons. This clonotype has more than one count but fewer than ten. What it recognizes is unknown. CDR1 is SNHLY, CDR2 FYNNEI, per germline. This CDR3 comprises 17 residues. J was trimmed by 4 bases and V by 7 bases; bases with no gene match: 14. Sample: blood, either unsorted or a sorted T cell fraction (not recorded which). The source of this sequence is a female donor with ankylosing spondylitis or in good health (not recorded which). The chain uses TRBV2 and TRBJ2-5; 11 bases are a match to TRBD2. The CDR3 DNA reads TGTGCCAGCACCCTGGGACTAGCGGCCCCAAGGGGAGAGACCCAGTACTTC. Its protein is CASTLGLAAPRGETQYF.